Included here is one TCR beta chain sequence, with context. Its antigen is as yet unknown. CDR1 is MDHEN and CDR2 is SYDVKM in the germline V gene. The J segment lost 1 base and the V segment lost 4 bases, leaving 8 bases of the junction unmatched. The CDR3 contains 16 residues. These data come from a study of regulatory T cells in long-lasting Graves disease. Overall study findings and caveats: Results may be inaccurate due to the small sample size. Thyroid tissue was not studied; only peripheral blood was.

CDR3 regions were amplified by Arm-PCR using iRepertoire HTBI primers to build TCR beta libraries. One entry per CDR3 protein, called by TCRdb with MiXCR from the multiplex PCR reads. The table has around 400,000 distinct CDR3 sequences, about a quarter seen once; the top ten hold over 25%. The time point here: persistent/refractory GD, antithyroid drugs over 5 years with positive TRAb. The authors made the TCR library using RNA they extracted from PBMCs. Sequencing was performed on peripheral blood mononuclear cells (PBMCs), taken when the disease was refractory, from a patient treated with antithyroid drugs. This chain uses TRBV28 with TRBJ2-7; 9 bases are shared with TRBD1. The sequence came from a female donor with Graves disease. CDR3 protein: CASSSTGTGLSYEQYF. In DNA form, the CDR3 reads TGTGCCAGCAGTTCTACCGGGACAGGGCTTTCCTACGAGCAGTACTTC.